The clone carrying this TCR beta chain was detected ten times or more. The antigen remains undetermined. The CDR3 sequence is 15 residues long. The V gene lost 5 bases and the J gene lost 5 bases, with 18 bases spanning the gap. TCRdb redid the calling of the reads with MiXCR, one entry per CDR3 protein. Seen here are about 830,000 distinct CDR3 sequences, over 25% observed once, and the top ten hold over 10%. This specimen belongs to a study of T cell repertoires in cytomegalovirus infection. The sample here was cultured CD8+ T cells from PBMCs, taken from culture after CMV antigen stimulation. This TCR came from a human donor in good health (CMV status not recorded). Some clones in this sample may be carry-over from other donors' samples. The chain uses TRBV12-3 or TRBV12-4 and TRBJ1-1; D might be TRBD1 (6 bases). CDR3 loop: CASSPPAGAITEAFF. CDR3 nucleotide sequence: TGTGCCAGCAGTCCCCCGGCAGGGGCGATAACTGAAGCTTTCTTT.